The T cell receptor (beta chain) described here comes from a study of blood T cell repertoires in COVID-19. Study-wide context: The United States, Italy and Spain supplied acute and convalescent COVID-19 samples. In each case, the material was cDNA or gDNA derived from T cells, B-cell-depleted T cells, or PBMCs.

The CDR3 has 17 residues. With 6 bases clipped from V and 4 bases from J, the junction kept 12 bases outside the gene matches. From germline, CDR1 is MDHEN and CDR2 SYDVKM. Original analysis: Reference gene primers were amplified, and this amplification served to estimate nucleated cell counts. Measured with immunoSEQ multiplex PCR; TCRdb has only the in-frame clones, and not every one. V, J and clone size were drawn from that table, and D and trimming were deduced from the DNA. The sample includes around 130,000 clones, under 90% of them seen just once. The V gene is TRBV28, the J gene TRBJ1-1; 12 bases map to TRBD1. The sequenced sample was peripheral blood. This sequence was found in a man in his 60s with acute or convalescent COVID-19. The CDR3 DNA is TGTGCCAGCAGGCCAACCGGGACAGGGGGCCTAGGCACTGAAGCTTTCTTT. It yields the protein CASRPTGTGGLGTEAFF.